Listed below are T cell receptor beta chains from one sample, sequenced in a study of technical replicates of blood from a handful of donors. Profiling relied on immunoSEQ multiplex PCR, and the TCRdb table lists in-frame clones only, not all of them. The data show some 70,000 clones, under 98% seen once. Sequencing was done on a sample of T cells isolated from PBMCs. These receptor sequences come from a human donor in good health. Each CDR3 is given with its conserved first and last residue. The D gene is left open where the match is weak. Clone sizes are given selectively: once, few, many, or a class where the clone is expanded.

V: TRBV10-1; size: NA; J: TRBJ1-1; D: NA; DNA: TGCGCCAGCAGTGAGGATAGGGAGGTAACTGAAGCTTTCTTT; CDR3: CASSEDREVTEAFF
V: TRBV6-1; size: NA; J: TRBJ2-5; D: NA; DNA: TGTGCCGGAGAACTAGAGGAGACCCAGTACTTC; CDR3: CAGELEETQYF
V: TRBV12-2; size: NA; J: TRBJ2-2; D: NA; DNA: TGTGCAAGTCGCTGTACAGGGGCCGGGGAGCTGTTTTTT; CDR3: CASRCTGAGELFF
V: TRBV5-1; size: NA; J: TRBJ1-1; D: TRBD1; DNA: TGCGCCAGCAGTCAGGAGAGGGGGCGAACTGAAGCTTTCTTT; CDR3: CASSQERGRTEAFF
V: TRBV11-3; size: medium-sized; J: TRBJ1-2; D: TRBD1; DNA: TGTGCCAGCAGCTCCGAGGGGGCCAGGGGAAGCTATGGCTACACCTTC; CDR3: CASSSEGARGSYGYTF
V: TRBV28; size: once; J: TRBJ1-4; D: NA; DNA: TGTGCCAGCAGTTTTGGGGGGGGCATCCCCTCAACTAATGAAAAACTGTTTTTT; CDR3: CASSFGGGIPSTNEKLFF
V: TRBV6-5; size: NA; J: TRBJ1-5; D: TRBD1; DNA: TGTGCCAGCAGAACCGGGACAGATTTTAATCAGCCCCAGCATTTT; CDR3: CASRTGTDFNQPQHF
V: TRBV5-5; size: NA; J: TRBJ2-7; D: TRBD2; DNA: TGTGCCAGCAGCGTTCCGGGACTAGAACGGGAGCAGTACTTC; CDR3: CASSVPGLEREQYF
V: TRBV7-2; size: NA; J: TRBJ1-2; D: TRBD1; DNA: TGTGCCAGCAGCGGGGACAGCTCTAACTATGGCTACACCTTC; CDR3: CASSGDSSNYGYTF
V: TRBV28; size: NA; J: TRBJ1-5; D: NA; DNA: TGTGCCAGCAGACAGGGCAATCAGCCCCAGCATTTT; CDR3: CASRQGNQPQHF
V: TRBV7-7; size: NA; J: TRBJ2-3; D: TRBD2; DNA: TGTGCCAGCAGCCGGATAGCGGGGAGCACAGATACGCAGTATTTT; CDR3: CASSRIAGSTDTQYF
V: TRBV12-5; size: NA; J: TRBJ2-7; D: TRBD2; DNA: TGTGCTAGTGGTTTGGTACTAACGGGCGGGAGTGTCCACGAGCAGTACTTC; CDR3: CASGLVLTGGSVHEQYF
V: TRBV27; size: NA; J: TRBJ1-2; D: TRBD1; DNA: TGTGCCAGCAGTCCCACGACAGGGAACTATGGCTACACCTTC; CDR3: CASSPTTGNYGYTF
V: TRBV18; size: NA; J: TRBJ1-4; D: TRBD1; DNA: TGTGCCAGCTCTCCGGGACAGGACAATGAAAAACTGTTTTTT; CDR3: CASSPGQDNEKLFF
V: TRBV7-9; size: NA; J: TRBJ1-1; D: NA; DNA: TGTGCCAGCAGCCAAAGTCACGGGGGTGTCGGCACTGAAGCTTTCTTT; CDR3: CASSQSHGGVGTEAFF
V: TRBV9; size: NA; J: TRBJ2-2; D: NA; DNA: TGTGCCAGCAGCCAGTCGGGGGGCCTCACCGGGGAGCTGTTTTTT; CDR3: CASSQSGGLTGELFF